This T cell receptor (beta chain) was profiled in a study of blood T cell repertoires in COVID-19. TCRdb's copy holds only in-frame clones and misses some; the assay was immunoSEQ multiplex PCR. The sample holds roughly 150,000 clones, 70% to 90% seen once. Germline V CDR1 and CDR2: MNHEY, SVGAGI. Trimming pared 8 bases from V and 5 bases from J, leaving 15 bases between. This CDR3 has 13 amino acids. The V call is TRBV6-5, the J call TRBJ1-1; TRBD1 is a possible D gene (5 bases). The source is a woman in her 70s with acute or convalescent COVID-19. Sequencing input: peripheral blood. The chain's CDR3 is CASGGGLRTEAFF. For the CDR3, the DNA is TGTGCCAGCGGCGGGGGTTTGAGAACTGAAGCTTTCTTT.